These 14 T cell receptor beta chains originate from one sample sequenced in a study of cytomegalovirus exposure and HLA in healthy donors. PCR employed 60 Vbeta and 13 Jbeta primers. Only in-frame clones appear in the TCRdb table, and some are missing; sequencing was by immunoSEQ multiplex PCR. Among some 120,000 clones listed, around 81% were seen once. What was sequenced was PBMCs. Receptor source: a female donor in good health and CMV-seronegative.

The chain combines TRBV5-4 with TRBJ2-3; perhaps TRBD2 as D (5 bases). The CDR3 is 14 residues long. V was shortened by 4 bases and J by 3 bases, with 12 bases between the two germline ends. Germline values: CDR1 SGHNT, CDR2 YYREEE (reference sequence). This CDR3 is CASSRNGGTDTQYF. DNA for the CDR3: TGTGCCAGCAGCAGGAACGGAGGTACAGATACGCAGTATTTT. Full variable domain (rest looked up from reference TRBV5-4 and TRBJ2-3): ETGVTQSPTHLIKTRGQQVTLRCSSQSGHNTVSWYQQALGQGPQFIFQYYREEENGRGNFPPRFSGLQFPNYSSELNVNALELDDSALYLCASSRNGGTDTQYFGPGTRLTVL.

The rearrangement joins TRBV18 to TRBJ1-1; the match to TRBD1 covers 8 bases. From germline, CDR1 is KGHSH and CDR2 LQKENI. The CDR3 loop spans 14 amino acids. The J segment lost 5 bases and the V segment lost 4 bases, leaving 6 bases of the junction unmatched. The CDR3 loop is CASSQATGVTEAFF. For the CDR3, the DNA is TGTGCCAGCTCACAAGCGACAGGGGTTACTGAAGCTTTCTTT.

This clone was counted a single time. The rearrangement joins TRBV12-5 to TRBJ2-1; TRBD2 might be the D (7 bases). V lost 4 bases to trimming and J lost 4 bases, with 11 bases between them. CDR3 length: 14 residues. Germline CDR1 and CDR2: LGHNT and FRNRAP. The CDR3 loop is CASGSGGGYNEQFF. Here the CDR3 DNA reads TGTGCTAGTGGTTCGGGGGGCGGATACAATGAGCAGTTCTTC.

J is TRBJ1-2 and V is TRBV19; TRBD1 agrees at 10 bases. Trimming removed 4 bases from V and 6 bases from J; junction bases left unmatched: 8. This CDR3 region has 15 residues. CDR1 is LNHDA, CDR2 SQIVND, per germline (reference sequence). This CDR3 reads CASSTARTGGNGYTF. CDR3 DNA: TGTGCCAGTAGTACCGCTCGGACAGGGGGGAATGGCTACACCTTC.

This clone was counted a few times. The chain employs TRBV28 and TRBJ2-1; 9 nucleotides align to TRBD2. The length of the CDR3 is 13 residues. Per the germline V gene, CDR1 is MDHEN and CDR2 is SYDVKM. V trimming: 8 bases; J trimming: 7 bases; junction bases outside the gene matches: 6. The CDR3 spells CASVREGSNEQFF. The CDR3 coding sequence is TGTGCCAGCGTGCGGGAGGGATCTAATGAGCAGTTCTTC.

The chain carries TRBV7-3 and TRBJ1-2; D is unclear. V was pared by 0 bases and J by 5 bases, with 13 bases between. The CDR3 length is 15 residues. Germline V lookup: CDR1 SGHTA, CDR2 FQGTGA. DNA of the CDR3: TGTGCCAGCAGCTTAACAGGCAGCCAGCGGTATGGCTACACCTTC. It encodes CASSLTGSQRYGYTF.

The chain is built from TRBV9 and TRBJ1-1; 7 nucleotides match TRBD1. The CDR3 extends over 15 amino acids. Germline loops: CDR1 SGDLS, CDR2 YYNGEE. The V and J ends lost 1 base and 4 bases, in that order; junction bases with no gene match: 7. CDR3 protein: CASSVTPTGITEAFF. The CDR3 DNA reads as TGTGCCAGCAGCGTAACACCGACAGGGATCACTGAAGCTTTCTTT.

There are a few counts of this clone. V and J are TRBV18 and TRBJ2-7; 10 bases are a match to TRBD1. V dropped 3 bases and J dropped 7; count of bases not matched to a gene: 3. The CDR3 totals 13 residues. Per the germline V gene, CDR1 is KGHSH and CDR2 is LQKENI. The CDR3 is CASSPGTGEEQYF. The CDR3 nucleotides read TGTGCCAGCTCACCTGGGACAGGGGAAGAGCAGTACTTC.

The CDR3 nucleotides are TGTGCCAGCAGCTTGGGACTAGCGGACGAGCAGTACTTC. Translation: CASSLGLADEQYF. V and J are TRBV5-6 and TRBJ2-7, with 9 bases lining up with TRBD2. This CDR3 has 13 amino acids. J gave up 5 bases and V 0 bases, and 0 bases lay outside the gene matches. Germline V gene data show CDR1 as SGHDT and CDR2 as YYEEEE.

The gene calls are TRBV18 and TRBJ2-3; D gene uncertain. The CDR3 length is 11 residues. The ends were cut back, 2 bases at V and 7 bases at J, with 4 bases in the middle. The germline CDR1 and CDR2 sequences are KGHSH and LQKENI. The DNA of the CDR3 is TGTGCCAGCTCACCAGAGCATACGCAGTATTTT. Residues: CASSPEHTQYF.

This CDR3 is CATSSPPGLAGGSSTDTQYF. CDR3 sequence (DNA): TGTGCCACCAGCAGTCCCCCCGGGCTAGCGGGAGGGTCTAGCACAGATACGCAGTATTTT. The chain links TRBV15 to TRBJ2-3; TRBD2 matches 12 bases. This CDR3 spans 20 amino acids. Trimming removed 3 bases from V and 0 bases from J; junction bases left unmatched: 13. Germline V gene data show CDR1 as LNHNV and CDR2 as YYDKDF (reference sequence).

The chain uses TRBV18 and TRBJ1-5, with D perhaps TRBD1 (6 bases). This CDR3 region has 15 residues. Trimming left V 3 bases short and J 1 base short, with 10 bases between. Germline V lookup: CDR1 KGHSH, CDR2 LQKENI. CDR3 bases: TGTGCCAGCTCACCGCGACAGGAAAGCAATCAGCCCCAGCATTTT. Protein product: CASSPRQESNQPQHF. Full variable domain (rest looked up from reference TRBV18 and TRBJ1-5): NAGVMQNPRHLVRRRGQEARLRCSPMKGHSHVYWYRQLPEEGLKFMVYLQKENIIDESGMPKERFSAEFPKEGPSILRIQQVVRGDSAAYFCASSPRQESNQPQHFGDGTRLSIL.

The chain couples TRBV18 to TRBJ2-7; D remains ambiguous. Trimming shortened V by 3 bases and J by 5 bases, and 8 bases separated the two germline ends. There are 12 residues in the CDR3. Germline CDR1 is KGHSH and CDR2 is LQKENI. The CDR3 DNA follows: TGTGCCAGCTCACCCTCCGGTCACGAGCAGTACTTC. Translated: CASSPSGHEQYF.

The V gene is TRBV5-6, the J gene TRBJ1-1, with 7 nucleotides matching TRBD1. Germline V gene sequence: CDR1 SGHDT, CDR2 YYEEEE. The CDR3 covers 15 residues. V dropped 6 bases and J dropped 4; count of bases not matched to a gene: 12. CDR3 DNA: TGTGCCAGCAACCAATTTGACAGGGTCGGCACTGAAGCTTTCTTT. This sequence encodes CASNQFDRVGTEAFF.